This T cell receptor beta chain derives from a study of radiation and T cells in renal cell carcinoma. Assay used: immunoSEQ multiplex PCR; TCRdb lists only in-frame clones, some missing. The repertoire consists of roughly 130,000 clones, with nearly 90% occurring once and the leading ten covering around 12%. V was clipped by 5 bases and J by 4 bases, with 20 bases between them. The germline V gene encodes CDR1 LNHDA and CDR2 SQIVND (reference sequence). This CDR3 spans 16 amino acids. Time point here: baseline pretreatment blood. Treatment of the sample: 15 Gy SBRT to primary tumor, nephrectomy 4 weeks later.

This chain links TRBV19 with TRBJ1-2; no reliable D call. The sequenced sample was blood, obtained from a patient whose treatment included radiotherapy and nephrectomy. The TCR was taken from a woman aged 50 to 65 with renal cell carcinoma. Written as DNA, the CDR3 is TGTGCCAGTAGTCCCACCCGGGGAGGGTTGATCTATGGCTACACCTTC. As protein: CASSPTRGGLIYGYTF.